The clone carrying this T cell receptor beta chain showed up just a few times. The target antigen is unknown. This specimen comes from a study of beta chain features in type 1 diabetes. Whole-study results and caveats: Researchers cautioned that cDNA sequencing could over-represent cells with high TCR expression.

The investigators reverse transcribed all of the isolated RNA, so they sequenced expressed TCRB transcripts. Libraries were prepared by immunoSEQ multiplex PCR; TCRdb keeps only in-frame clonotypes and omits some of them. The profile shows 900,000 or so clones, roughly 17% of them singletons. CDR3 size: 18 residues. V was trimmed by 0 bases and J by 4 bases, leaving 20 bases between them. Germline CDR1 SGHTA, CDR2 FQGNSA. Input material: naive CD4+ T cells from blood. The J gene is TRBJ2-3, the V gene TRBV7-2; the D gene is possibly TRBD2 (5 bases). The source of this sequence is a woman younger than 30 in good health. The CDR3 DNA is TGTGCCAGCAGCTTAGCTCCCTATAGCGCGTCGGGCCCAGATACGCAGTATTTT. It translates to CASSLAPYSASGPDTQYF.